This TCR beta chain came from a study of CD8+CD57+ T cells in acquired aplastic anemia. About the research overall: The average for DNA from sorted CD4+ and CD8+ cells was around 3.4 ug.

All patients picked for sequencing had shown, by flow cytometry, an expansion of CD8+CD57+ cells. Each patient carried a diagnosis of severe acquired aplastic anemia. Concerning this clonotype: Its ends do not fully match the called genes, so a read error is possible.

This CDR3 comprises 12 residues. Germline lookup yields CDR1 SGHVS and CDR2 FQNEAQ. Genomic DNA, serving as template, underwent TCR beta VDJ and CDR3 profiling. TCRdb used MiXCR to reprocess the reads, holding one entry per CDR3 protein. The sample has around 80,000 distinct CDR3 sequences; roughly 72% are singletons. The chain carries TRBV7-8 and TRBJ2-2, with 7 positions matching TRBD2. This sequence originates from a human donor with aplastic anemia. Sequenced sample: sorted CD4+, CD8+, or CD8+CD57+ T cells (not recorded which) from PBMCs. The CDR3 region is CASSLVSGELSF. In DNA form, the CDR3 reads TGTGCCAGCAGCTTAGTGAGCGGGGAGCTGTCTTTT.